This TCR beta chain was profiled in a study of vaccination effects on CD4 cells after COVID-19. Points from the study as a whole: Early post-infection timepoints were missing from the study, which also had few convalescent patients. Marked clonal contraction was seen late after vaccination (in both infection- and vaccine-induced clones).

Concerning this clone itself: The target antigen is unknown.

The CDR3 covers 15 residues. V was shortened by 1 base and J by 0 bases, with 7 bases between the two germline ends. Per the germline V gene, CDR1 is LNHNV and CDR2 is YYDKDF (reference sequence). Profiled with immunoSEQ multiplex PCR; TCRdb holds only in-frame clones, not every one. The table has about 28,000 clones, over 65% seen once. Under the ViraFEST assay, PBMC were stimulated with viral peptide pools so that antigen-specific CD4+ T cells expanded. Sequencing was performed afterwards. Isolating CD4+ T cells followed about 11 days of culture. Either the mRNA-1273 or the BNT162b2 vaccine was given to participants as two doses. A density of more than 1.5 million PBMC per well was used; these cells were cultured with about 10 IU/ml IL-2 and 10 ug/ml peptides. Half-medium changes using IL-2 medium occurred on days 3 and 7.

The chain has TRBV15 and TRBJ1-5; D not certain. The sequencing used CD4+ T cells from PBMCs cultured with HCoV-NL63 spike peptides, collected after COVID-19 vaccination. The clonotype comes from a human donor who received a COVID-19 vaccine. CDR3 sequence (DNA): TGTGCCACCAGCAGAGTGACCCTTAGCAATCAGCCCCAGCATTTT. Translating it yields CATSRVTLSNQPQHF.